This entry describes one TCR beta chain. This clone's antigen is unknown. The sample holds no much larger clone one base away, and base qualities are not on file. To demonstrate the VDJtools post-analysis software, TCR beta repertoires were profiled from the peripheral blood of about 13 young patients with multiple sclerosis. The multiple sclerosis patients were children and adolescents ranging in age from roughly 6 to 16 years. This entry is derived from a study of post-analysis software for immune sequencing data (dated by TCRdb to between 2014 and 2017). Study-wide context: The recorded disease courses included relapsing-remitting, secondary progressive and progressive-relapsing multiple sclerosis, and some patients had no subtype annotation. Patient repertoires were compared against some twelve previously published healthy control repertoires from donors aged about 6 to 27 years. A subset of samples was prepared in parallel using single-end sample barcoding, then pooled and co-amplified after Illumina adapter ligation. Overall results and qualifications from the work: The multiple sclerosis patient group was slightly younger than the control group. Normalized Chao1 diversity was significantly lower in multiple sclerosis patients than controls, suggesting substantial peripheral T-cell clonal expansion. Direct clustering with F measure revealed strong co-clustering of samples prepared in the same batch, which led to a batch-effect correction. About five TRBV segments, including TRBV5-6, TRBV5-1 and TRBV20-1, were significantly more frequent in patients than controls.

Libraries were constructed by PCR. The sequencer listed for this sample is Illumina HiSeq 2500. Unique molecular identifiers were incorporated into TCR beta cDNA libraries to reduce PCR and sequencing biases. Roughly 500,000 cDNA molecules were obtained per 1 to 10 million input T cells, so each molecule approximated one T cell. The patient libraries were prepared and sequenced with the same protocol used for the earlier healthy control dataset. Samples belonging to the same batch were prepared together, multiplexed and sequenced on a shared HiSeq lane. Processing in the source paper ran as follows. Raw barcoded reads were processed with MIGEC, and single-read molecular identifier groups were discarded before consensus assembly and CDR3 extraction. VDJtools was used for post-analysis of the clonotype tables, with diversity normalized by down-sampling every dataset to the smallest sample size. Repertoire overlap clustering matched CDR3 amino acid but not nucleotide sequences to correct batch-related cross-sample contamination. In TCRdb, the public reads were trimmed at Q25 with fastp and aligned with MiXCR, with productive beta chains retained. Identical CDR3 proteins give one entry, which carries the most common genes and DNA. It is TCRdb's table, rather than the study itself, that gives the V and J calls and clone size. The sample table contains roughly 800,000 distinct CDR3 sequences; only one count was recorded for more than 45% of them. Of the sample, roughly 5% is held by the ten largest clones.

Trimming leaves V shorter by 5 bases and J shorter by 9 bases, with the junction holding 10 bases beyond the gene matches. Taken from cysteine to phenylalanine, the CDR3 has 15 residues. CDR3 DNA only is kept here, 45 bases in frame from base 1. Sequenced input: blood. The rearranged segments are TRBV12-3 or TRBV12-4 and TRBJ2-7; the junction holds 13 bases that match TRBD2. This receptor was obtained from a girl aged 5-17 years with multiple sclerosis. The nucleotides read TGTGCCAGCAGTACCGGGACTAGCGGGACCAAGGGGCAGTACTTC. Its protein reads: CASSTGTSGTKGQYF.